This T cell receptor (beta chain) comes out of a study of blood T cells in healthy people across ages (dated by TCRdb to 2014 to 2015). Study-level background: In model experiments, template switching captured roughly one uniquely barcoded TCR beta cDNA molecule for every two T cells. For two donors (one aged 18 to 30 and one aged 80 or older), the study analyzed two additional independent replicas of 1 million unique cDNA reads from the same blood draw. To track age-related changes in TCR beta repertoire diversity, the study relied on deep sequencing normalized with unique cDNA molecular identifiers. Donors of different ages were randomly distributed across sequencing lanes to avoid experimental bias. The donors were divided into four age groups: young (average around 16 years), middle-aged (about 39), aged (approximately 62) and long-lived (about 80).

The method was 5' RACE. Sequenced using an Illumina HiSeq 2500. The second PCR ran for about 6 to 12 cycles and used a J-beta primer mix along with a sample-barcoded 5' primer. A unique molecular identifier was introduced onto each TCR beta cDNA molecule by a template-switch 5' adaptor carrying 12 random nucleotides. At least 2.5 million CDR3-containing paired-end reads were obtained from each sample. First-strand cDNA synthesis was performed from all RNA using the Mint cDNA synthesis kit, with priming by a TRBC-specific oligonucleotide. All cDNA was treated with uracil-DNA glycosylase and then went through a first 18-cycle PCR with the universal primers M1SS and BC2_uni_R. For the original study's pipeline: Each sample was normalized by randomly selecting 1 million high-quality reads, each carrying a distinct molecular identifier. Instead of being binned into consensus sequences, reads that shared molecular identifiers were thrown out. CDR3 identification, clonotype clustering and error correction used MiTCR with a Q25 quality threshold and the strictest error-elimination algorithm. A nonparametric unseen species model using Euler transformation provided a lower-bound estimate of total TCR beta diversity. TCRdb applied fastp at Q25 and MiXCR to the public reads, then kept only in-frame beta chains. CDR3 protein sequences are deduplicated, and each keeps its most common genes and DNA. TCRdb, rather than the study authors, made the V and J calls. The sample records some 880,000 distinct CDR3 sequences, around 36% of which are singletons. The top ten clonotypes cover roughly 13% of the sample.

Overall study results and their limits: The CMV infection status of donors was not known, potentially confounding age-related changes in expanded clonotypes. Compared with the aged group, more naive CD4+ T cells, fewer expanded clones and increased TCR diversity were shown by the long-lived group, suggesting age selection. There was a strong correlation between observed TCR beta diversity and the percentage of naive T cells measured by flow cytometry. Observed TCR beta diversity per million T cells fell roughly linearly with age, and a significant reduction was already apparent by age around 40. Estimates of total diversity from one million sequenced T cells were regarded as lower bounds and underestimates. Conclusive comparison of naive and antigen-experienced compartments was prevented by the profiling of bulk unsorted PBMCs.

The approximately 39 donors, aged 6 to 90 years, were systemically healthy Caucasian individuals from Russia. Each donor gave 9 to 10 milliliters of peripheral blood, collected into EDTA-treated Vacutainer tubes. Ficoll-Paque density-gradient centrifugation was used to isolate PBMCs, with at least 7 million per sample. Total RNA, at least 5.5 micrograms per sample, was extracted from PBMCs with Trizol reagent. The percentages of naive CD45RAhigh/CD27high T cells were determined by flow cytometry on a PBMC aliquot from every donor. Its CDR3 holds 14 amino acids, cysteine through phenylalanine. This entry keeps only the CDR3 DNA: 42 bases, framed from base 1. Sequences SGHTA (CDR1) and FQGNSA (CDR2) are obtained from the germline V gene. Worth noting for this clonotype: The target of this receptor is not known. Relative to the germline gene, one junction end is altered; a read error may explain this.

The source of this sequence is a man aged 18 to 30 in good health. The chain uses TRBV7-2 and TRBJ1-6, and possibly TRBD1, on 5 matching bases. The sample taken for sequencing was blood. The bases are TGTGCCAACAGCTTAGTGGGGCCTAATTCACCCCTCCACTTT. Its amino acids are CANSLVGPNSPLHF.